One and the same sample provided the 25 T cell receptor beta chains below, sequenced in a study of CD8+ T cells in alopecia areata. Isolated RNA was reverse transcribed into cDNA used as the sequencing template. This table comes from immunoSEQ multiplex PCR, and its TCRdb copy is limited to in-frame clones, with some not included. Observed in the sample are about 110,000 clones, none of them singletons. Sequenced: lesional skin. These TCRs come from a C3H/HeJ mouse with alopecia areata. This line is of MHC haplotype H2-k.

This clone was recorded a few times. Mouse names are used for the genes. Read sequence stops 4 residues before the CDR3 end, and the germline J gene provides the missing end. The chain joins TRBV13-2 to TRBJ1-2; TRBD1 matches 7 bases. The V gene end was trimmed by 3 bases and the J gene end by 3 bases; junction bases not matched to a gene: 2. Germline CDR1 NNHNN, CDR2 SYGAGS (reference sequence). The CDR3 covers 13 residues. CDR3 protein: CASGATGDSDYTF. The CDR3 bases that were read are TGTGCCAGCGGTGCCACAGGGGACTCC.

This clone has more than one count but fewer than ten. Genes and germline are mouse. The CDR3 is cut off 4 residues early in the read; its end comes from the germline J gene. The J gene is TRBJ1-1, the V gene TRBV1; 9 bases fit TRBD1. The CDR3 spans 14 residues. Germline CDR1 is NSQYPW and CDR2 is LRSPGD (reference sequence). This chain's CDR3 is CTCSAPGQGREVFF. The CDR3 bases that were read are TGCACCTGCAGTGCGCCGGGACAGGGAAGA.

Details on this clone: Gene names and germline match the mouse. Sequencing ends 4 residues short of the CDR3 end; the germline J gene provides the rest. The sample has other DNA sequences that encode this CDR3 too. The gene calls are TRBV19 and TRBJ2-1, with D perhaps matching TRBD2 (5 bases). The CDR3 sequence is 12 residues long. Trimming took off 2 bases at V and 6 bases at J, with 6 bases between the two ends. Germline CDR1 is FNHDT and CDR2 is SITEND (reference sequence). CDR3 amino acids: CASSILGAEQFF. The sequenced part of the CDR3 DNA is TGTGCCAGCAGTATTCTGGGTGCT.

There are many counts of this clone. The genes and germline here are from mouse. The read is 4 residues too short to cover the CDR3 end, so that end is filled in from the germline J gene. J is TRBJ2-7 and V is TRBV13-3, with D perhaps matching TRBD1 (5 bases). CDR3 length equals 13 residues. V lost 5 bases, J lost 0 bases, and 9 bases lay in between. Germline lookup yields CDR1 NNHDY and CDR2 SYVADS. Here the CDR3 reads CASSSRVSYEQYF. The CDR3 bases that were read are TGTGCCAGCAGCTCCAGGGTCTCCTAT.

This clone has more than one count but fewer than ten. Mouse gene names and germline throughout. The observed sequence ends 4 residues before the CDR3 terminus, with the missing tail filled in from the germline J gene. The chain couples TRBV13-3 to TRBJ1-1; 8 positions match TRBD1. V dropped 5 bases and J dropped 4; count of bases not matched to a gene: 7. The germline CDR1 and CDR2 sequences are NNHDY and SYVADS. This CDR3 has 14 amino acids. This chain's CDR3 is CASRAGTGFTEVFF. Incomplete CDR3 DNA: TGTGCCAGCAGAGCCGGGACAGGTTTCACA.

A note on this clone: The gene names here belong to mouse. The CDR3 end is not reached by the read, which stops 4 residues before it; the germline J gene fills it in. The same CDR3 is also encoded by other DNA sequences in this sample. The chain recombines TRBV12-1 with TRBJ1-2; TRBD1 agrees at 7 bases. The V and J ends lost 4 bases and 2 bases, in that order; junction bases with no gene match: 3. The CDR3 is 13 amino acids. CDR1 is SGHSN and CDR2 is HYEKVE in the germline V gene. CDR3 residues: CASSLGQNSDYTF. The covered CDR3 bases are TGTGCCAGCTCCCTGGGACAGAACTCC.

Concerning this clone itself: Genes and germline come from the mouse. The CDR3 end lies 4 residues beyond the end of the read and is filled in from the germline J gene. The rearrangement links TRBV5 to TRBJ2-1; a weak D match, TRBD2 (6 bases). The germline V gene has CDR1 LGHNA and CDR2 YNLKQL (reference sequence). V lost 0 bases, J lost 3 bases, and 12 bases lay in between. The CDR3 has 16 amino acids. CDR3 region: CASSQEGLGSYAEQFF. Incomplete CDR3 DNA: TGTGCCAGCAGCCAAGAAGGGCTGGGGAGCTATGCT.

A few counts support this clone. Gene names denote mouse genes. Sequencing ends 4 residues short of the CDR3 end; the germline J gene provides the rest. V is TRBV13-3 and J is TRBJ1-1; tentatively, D is TRBD1 (5 bases). The CDR3 contains 13 residues. In germline, CDR1 is NNHDY, CDR2 SYVADS. The CDR3 spells CASTWTGGREVFF. The DNA read from the CDR3 is TGTGCCAGCACCTGGACTGGGGGGAGA.

A word on this clone: Genes and germline come from the mouse. The read is 4 residues too short to cover the CDR3 end, so that end is filled in from the germline J gene. V gene TRBV5 combines with J gene TRBJ2-1, with D perhaps TRBD2 (7 bases). The CDR3 length is 14 residues. CDR1 and CDR2 (germline): LGHNA, YNLKQL (reference sequence). The CDR3 bases that were read are TGTGCCAGCAGCCAAGATGGGGGGCGGGCT. This translates into CASSQDGGRA. The complete CDR3 sequence is CASSQDGGRAEQFF.

There are many counts of this clone. Gene labels here are mouse ones. The CDR3 extends 4 residues past the end of the read, so its final part is completed from the germline J gene. The V gene is TRBV13-3, the J gene TRBJ2-5, with 7 bases that match TRBD2. V lost 1 base to trimming and J lost 0 bases; unmatched junction nucleotides: 5. CDR3 length: 16 residues. Germline V CDR1 and CDR2: NNHDY, SYVADS. CDR3 in amino acids: CASSDKLGFNQDTQYF. CDR3 bases read: TGTGCCAGCAGTGATAAACTGGGGTTTAACCAAGAC.

Points on this clone: Mouse names are used for the genes. Coverage ceases 4 residues before the CDR3 finishes, and the germline J gene fills in the end. The chain carries TRBV13-3 and TRBJ2-3; D is possibly TRBD1 (6 bases). The CDR3 is 15 amino acids. CDR1 NNHDY and CDR2 SYVADS come from the germline V gene. V was clipped by 0 bases and J by 3 bases, with 11 bases between them. The CDR3 loop is CASSDATGWAETLYF. The CDR3 bases that were read are TGTGCCAGCAGTGATGCCACAGGGTGGGCAGAA.

This clone was detected ten times or more. Here the gene names and germline are mouse. The read ends 4 residues before the CDR3 terminus; that terminus is restored from the germline J gene. The J gene is TRBJ2-7, the V gene TRBV1; 7 nucleotides match TRBD1. The CDR3 runs 14 residues. Losses at the gene ends were 4 bases for V and 0 bases for J; bases not matched to a gene: 3. CDR1 is NSQYPW and CDR2 is LRSPGD in the germline V gene (reference sequence). Partial CDR3 DNA: TGCACCTGCAGTGAGACAGGGCCCTCCTAT. Translation gives CTCSETGPSY. From start to end, the CDR3 is CTCSETGPSYEQYF.

This clone showed up just a few times. Mouse gene names and germline throughout. The read finishes 4 residues shy of the CDR3 end, and the germline J gene is used to complete it. The chain employs TRBV13-3 and TRBJ2-4, with 12 bases that match TRBD2. The CDR3 is 19 amino acids. Germline loops: CDR1 NNHDY, CDR2 SYVADS. The trim removed 3 bases at V and 0 bases at J, leaving 11 bases unmatched. The CDR3 loop is CASSGEGLGGVPSQNTLYF. CDR3 bases read: TGTGCCAGCAGTGGCGAGGGACTGGGGGGCGTCCCTAGTCAAAAC.

This clone was seen at least ten times. Genes and germline come from the mouse. The CDR3 end lies 4 residues beyond the end of the read and is filled in from the germline J gene. V gene TRBV13-3 combines with J gene TRBJ2-3; D not certain. Trimming removed 0 bases at V and 0 bases at J, with 8 bases between. The germline V gene encodes CDR1 NNHDY and CDR2 SYVADS. The CDR3 totals 15 residues. The CDR3 sequence: CASSDAHSSAETLYF. The sequenced part of the CDR3 DNA is TGTGCCAGCAGTGATGCACACAGTAGTGCAGAA.

Points on this clone: Each gene name is a mouse one. Read data end 4 residues before the CDR3 end; the end is taken from the germline J gene. V is TRBV13-2 and J is TRBJ2-7, with TRBD2 matching 9 bases. Germline assignment: CDR1 NNHNN and CDR2 SYGAGS (reference sequence). Trimming took 8 bases from V and 0 from J; bases not matched to a gene: 9. This CDR3 has 15 residues. CDR3 region: CASTGGSRSSYEQYF. CDR3 bases read: TGTGCCAGTACTGGGGGGTCTAGGAGCTCCTAT.

Many counts were recorded for this clone. TCRdb lists a protein that is different at residue 11 from the translated DNA; the protein given here uses the DNA translation. The gene names given are mouse names. The read ends 3 residues shy of where the CDR3 ends; the end is completed using the germline J gene. The chain is built from TRBV1 and TRBJ1-6; 8 bases line up with TRBD1. TRBJ1-6 is classed as an ORF, of uncertain function. This CDR3 has 14 amino acids. Germline V CDR1 and CDR2: NSQYPW, LRSPGD (reference sequence). After removal of 3 bases from V and 7 bases from J, the junction contained 2 bases not matched to a gene. The DNA read from the CDR3 is TGCACCTGCAGTGCGAACAGGGGGAATTCGCCC. As protein: CTCSANRGNSP. The CDR3, in full, reads CTCSANRGNSPLYF.

Details on this clone: The gene names given are mouse names. The read stops 4 residues short of the end of the CDR3; the missing end is completed from the germline J gene. The rearrangement joins TRBV5 to TRBJ2-1; the match to TRBD2 covers 8 bases. The length of the CDR3 is 16 residues. The germline V gene encodes CDR1 LGHNA and CDR2 YNLKQL (reference sequence). V lost 0 bases to trimming and J lost 3 bases; unmatched junction nucleotides: 4. The CDR3 bases that were read are TGTGCCAGCAGCCAAGAACTGGGGGAAGGCTATGCT. Amino acid sequence: CASSQELGEGYA. Given in full, the CDR3 is CASSQELGEGYAEQFF.

This clone was counted between two and nine times. The protein listed by TCRdb differs at residue 13 from the translated DNA, so the DNA translation is shown. These gene names are mouse names. The read ends 3 residues before the CDR3 terminus; that terminus is restored from the germline J gene. Other DNA sequences from this sample encode an identical CDR3 as well. The chain is built from TRBV1 and TRBJ1-3; perhaps TRBD1 as D (6 bases). CDR3 length equals 16 residues. Germline CDR1 reads NSQYPW; CDR2 reads LRSPGD (reference sequence). V shed 3 bases and J shed 0 bases, with 12 bases lying between them. The sequenced part of the CDR3 DNA is TGCACCTGCAGTGCGCCGGGACAATATTCTGGAAATACG. Amino acids: CTCSAPGQYSGNT. Given in full, the CDR3 is CTCSAPGQYSGNTLYF. The complete variable domain, with remaining parts taken from reference TRBV1 and TRBJ1-3, reads VTLLEQNPRWRLVPRGQAVNLRCILKNSQYPWMSWYQQDLQKQLQWLFTLRSPGDKEVKSLPGADYLATRVTDTELRLQVANMSQGRTLYCTCSAPGQYSGNTLYFGEGSRLIVV.

This clone occurred a few times. Germline and genes: mouse. The CDR3 end falls 4 residues outside the read, so it is completed with the germline J gene. V is TRBV1 and J is TRBJ2-4; 9 nucleotides match TRBD2. The J segment lost 1 base and the V segment lost 0 bases, leaving 2 bases of the junction unmatched. The length of the CDR3 is 16 residues. Germline lookup yields CDR1 NSQYPW and CDR2 LRSPGD (reference sequence). Partial CDR3 DNA: TGCACCTGCAGTGCAGATTGGACTGGGGGTCAAAAC. Encoded protein: CTCSADWTGGQN. The whole CDR3 protein reads CTCSADWTGGQNTLYF.

Note on this clone: TCRdb's protein sequence differs at residue 10 from the translated DNA; the protein presented here follows the DNA. Gene labels here are mouse ones. The read ends 3 residues early relative to the CDR3; the germline J gene fills the gap. The chain recombines TRBV13-3 with TRBJ1-6, with D possibly TRBD1 on 6 matching bases. TRBJ1-6 is an ORF for which the function is uncertain. V dropped 4 bases and J dropped 9 bases, with 11 bases sitting between them. Germline values: CDR1 NNHDY, CDR2 SYVADS. The CDR3 sequence is 13 residues long. The CDR3 spells CASSRGAGSPLYF. CDR3 DNA, as far as it was read: TGTGCCAGCAGTCGGGGGGCCGGTTCGCCC.

Turning to this clone: Mouse names are used for the genes. Read coverage stops 4 residues before the CDR3 terminus; the germline J gene supplies the remainder. This chain links TRBV17 with TRBJ2-2, with TRBD1 identical over 7 bases. This CDR3 comprises 15 residues. Germline V gene data show CDR1 as MNHDT and CDR2 as YYDKIL. The junction had 3 bases not matched to a gene; V was cut back by 5 bases and J by 0 bases. The CDR3 loop is CASSSGTANTGQLYF. CDR3 DNA (partial): TGTGCTAGCAGTTCCGGGACAGCAAACACCGGG.

This clone was detected a few times. Gene labels here are mouse ones. The read is 4 residues too short to cover the CDR3 end, so that end is filled in from the germline J gene. The rearrangement joins TRBV5 to TRBJ2-2; the D gene is possibly TRBD1 (6 bases). Trimming cost V 1 base and J 1 base, with 7 bases left between them. This CDR3 is built from 15 residues. The germline gives CDR1 LGHNA, CDR2 YNLKQL (reference sequence). The sequenced CDR3 bases are TGTGCCAGCAGCCAAGTGGACAGAAACACCGGG. Translation: CASSQVDRNTG. The entire CDR3 protein is CASSQVDRNTGQLYF.

There are many counts of this clone. Germline and genes: mouse. The CDR3 is cut off 4 residues early in the read; its end comes from the germline J gene. The chain joins TRBV13-3 to TRBJ1-2, with D perhaps TRBD1 (5 bases). In germline, CDR1 is NNHDY, CDR2 SYVADS. This CDR3 contains 12 residues. The DNA read from the CDR3 is TGTGCCAGCAGGGACCAGGGTTCC. It specifies CASRDQGS. The complete CDR3 reads CASRDQGSDYTF.

In the case of this clone: Genes and germline come from the mouse. The read terminates 4 residues ahead of where the CDR3 ends, so the germline J gene completes it. The chain joins TRBV1 to TRBJ2-4; 10 bases match TRBD2. Per germline, CDR1 NSQYPW and CDR2 LRSPGD (reference sequence). The CDR3 is 16 residues long. This CDR3 is CTCSADLGGQRNTLYF. The covered CDR3 bases are TGCACCTGCAGTGCAGATCTGGGGGGGCAGAGGAAC. Full variable domain (remainder filled in from reference TRBV1 and TRBJ2-4): VTLLEQNPRWRLVPRGQAVNLRCILKNSQYPWMSWYQQDLQKQLQWLFTLRSPGDKEVKSLPGADYLATRVTDTELRLQVANMSQGRTLYCTCSADLGGQRNTLYFGAGTRLSVL.

This clone was seen many times. Gene names and germline match the mouse. The read terminates 4 residues ahead of where the CDR3 ends, so the germline J gene completes it. The V gene is TRBV1, the J gene TRBJ2-3, with D perhaps matching TRBD1 (7 bases). Trimming removed 2 bases from V and 3 bases from J, with 18 bases in between. The CDR3 length is 17 residues. The germline V gene has CDR1 NSQYPW and CDR2 LRSPGD (reference sequence). The CDR3 bases that were read are TGCACCTGCAGTGCACTTATTAGGGGGCGCGAGGCAGAA. Translation gives CTCSALIRGREAE. The CDR3 as a whole reads CTCSALIRGREAETLYF.